These 7 T cell receptor beta chains came from one sample sequenced in a study of blood T cell repertoires in COVID-19. The data were produced by immunoSEQ multiplex PCR, yet TCRdb's version contains in-frame clones alone and is incomplete. This sample has 450,000 to 500,000 clones; approximately 91% occur once, and the top ten carry more than 7.5%. The sample taken for sequencing was PBMCs or T cells enriched from blood (not recorded which). These receptors originate from a woman aged 55-69 years who had recovered from COVID-19.

This sequence joins TRBV6-5 and TRBJ1-5; D is uncertain. Trimming removed 0 bases at V and 7 bases at J, with 10 bases between. Germline V gene lookup returns CDR1 MNHEY and CDR2 SVGAGI. There are 14 residues in the CDR3. CDR3 nucleotide sequence: TGTGCCAGCAGTTACTCGATAGGGAGGCAGCCCCAGCATTTT. It encodes CASSYSIGRQPQHF.

The chain couples TRBV6-5 to TRBJ2-3, with D maybe TRBD2 (5 bases). V lost 7 bases and J lost 6, with 11 bases in between. CDR3 length: 12 residues. Germline loops: CDR1 MNHEY, CDR2 SVGAGI. The CDR3: CASIRRWDTQYF. As DNA, the CDR3 is TGTGCCAGCATCAGGAGGTGGGATACGCAGTATTTT.

This sequence joins TRBV11-2 and TRBJ2-1, with 7 nucleotides matching TRBD1. The V gene end was trimmed by 2 bases and the J gene end by 8 bases; junction bases not matched to a gene: 12. CDR1 is SGHAT, CDR2 FQNNGV, per germline. The CDR3 length is 16 residues. CDR3 region: CASSLFPELGGYEQFF. Written as DNA, the CDR3 is TGTGCCAGCAGCTTATTTCCAGAATTAGGGGGCTATGAGCAGTTCTTC. The full variable domain, rest sourced from reference TRBV11-2 and TRBJ2-1, is EAGVAQSPRYKIIEKRQSVAFWCNPISGHATLYWYQQILGQGPKLLIQFQNNGVVDDSQLPKDRFSAERLKGVDSTLKIQPAKLEDSAVYLCASSLFPELGGYEQFFGPGTRLTVL.

The rearrangement links TRBV4-1 to TRBJ1-5; D may be TRBD1 (6 bases). V lost 5 bases and J lost 2, with 19 bases in between. Germline V gene sequence: CDR1 MGHRA, CDR2 YSYEKL. There are 17 residues in the CDR3. The CDR3 DNA sequence: TGCGCCAGCAGCGAACTTCTAGGGGGGGTAGGCAATCAGCCCCAGCATTTT. It is translated as CASSELLGGVGNQPQHF.

This chain links TRBV18 with TRBJ2-7; possible D gene TRBD2, 5 bases. Germline V gene data show CDR1 as KGHSH and CDR2 as LQKENI. V was cut by 4 bases and J by 7 bases, with 14 bases left in between. The length of the CDR3 is 13 residues. The CDR3, as DNA: TGTGCCAGCTCACAGTGGGAATCGGGGGAGCAGTACTTC. This gives the protein CASSQWESGEQYF.

This rearrangement joins TRBV4-1 to TRBJ1-2, with no clear D. The V gene's germline CDR1 is MGHRA and CDR2 YSYEKL. This CDR3 has 13 amino acids. The V and J ends lost 0 bases and 6 bases respectively, with 8 bases between them. The CDR3 protein is CASSQDQVNGYTF. The CDR3 DNA follows: TGCGCCAGCAGCCAAGATCAGGTGAATGGCTACACCTTC.

V and J are TRBV6-5 and TRBJ2-7, with D possibly matching TRBD1 (5 bases). The V gene's germline CDR1 is MNHEY and CDR2 SVGAGI. The CDR3 runs to 14 residues. The V end was cut by 2 bases, the J end by 3 bases, with 11 bases between. CDR3 sequence (DNA): TGTGCCAGCAGTTACGCCCAGGGCGGCTACGAGCAGTACTTC. This sequence encodes CASSYAQGGYEQYF.